This record looks at one TCR beta chain sequence and its context. What it binds is not known. This specimen comes from a study of cytomegalovirus exposure and HLA in healthy donors. Germline V CDR1 and CDR2: MRHNA, SNTAGT. V was clipped by 0 bases and J by 2 bases; unmatched bases: 6. The CDR3 is made up of 18 amino acids. Overall study findings and caveats: Despite most TCR sequences being rare, some public TCRs occurred in many donors.

The repertoire was sequenced with immunoSEQ multiplex PCR; TCRdb's copy has only in-frame clones and lacks some. This table holds around 75,000 clones, around four fifths found once. Sequencing was performed on PBMCs. The chain is built from TRBV6-4 and TRBJ2-6; 8 nucleotides line up with TRBD1. This clonotype was obtained from a man aged 30-40 years in good health and CMV-seronegative. This chain's CDR3 is CASSDSARGPTGANVLTF. The CDR3 DNA is TGTGCCAGCAGTGACTCGGCCAGGGGGCCCACTGGGGCCAACGTCCTGACTTTC.